Following are 19 T cell receptor beta chains from one sample sequenced in a study of CD8 T cells in Susac syndrome. An amount of RNA that ranged from about 0.45 to 1 ug was reverse transcribed with random hexamers. TCRdb re-called the immunoSEQ multiplex PCR reads through MiXCR, storing one row per CDR3 protein. The sample includes 150,000 to 200,000 distinct CDR3 sequences, around 95% of them seen just once. Sequencing input: CD4+ T cells from PBMCs. These TCRs come from a human donor with multiple sclerosis.

CDR3 loop: CASSQARAGNTEAFF. CDR3 coding DNA: TGTGCCAGCAGCCAAGCTAGGGCCGGGAACACTGAAGCTTTCTTT. The V gene is TRBV3-1, the J gene TRBJ1-1; D unclear. The CDR3 runs 15 residues. Germline V CDR1 and CDR2: LGHDT, YNNKEL (reference sequence). V was shortened by 1 base and J by 1 base, with 10 bases between the two germline ends.

The chain is built from TRBV20-1 and TRBJ2-2; D perhaps matches TRBD2 (6 bases). This CDR3 has 14 amino acids. CDR1 and CDR2 from the germline V gene are DFQATT and SNEGSKA (reference sequence). The germline V and J ends were trimmed by 4 bases and 5 bases, with 14 bases remaining between them. The CDR3 DNA sequence: TGCAGTGCTACCGGTGGGGGGAGAACCGGGGAGCTGTTTTTT. Translation: CSATGGGRTGELFF.

This clonotype was seen once. The J gene is TRBJ2-5, the V gene TRBV20-1; TRBD1 aligns across 7 bases. The CDR3 runs 14 residues. V shed 3 bases and J 4 bases; nucleotides not matched to a gene: 8. Germline CDR1 and CDR2: DFQATT and SNEGSKA (reference sequence). In nucleotides, the CDR3 is TGCAGTGCTAGCAGACAGGGACGGGGAGAGACCCAGTACTTC. This codes for CSASRQGRGETQYF.

The chain joins TRBV28 to TRBJ2-7; perhaps D is TRBD1 or TRBD2 (5 bases each). V lost 1 base and J 7 bases, leaving 11 bases between the germline ends. The CDR3 loop spans 13 amino acids. Per germline, CDR1 MDHEN and CDR2 SYDVKM. CDR3 coding DNA: TGTGCCAGCAGTTTATTAGACAGCGGTGAGCAGTACTTC. Translating it yields CASSLLDSGEQYF.

This chain links TRBV7-8 with TRBJ2-5; D tentatively fits TRBD1 or TRBD2 (5 bases each). The CDR3 extends over 14 amino acids. Germline V gives CDR1 SGHVS, CDR2 FQNEAQ. The V end was cut by 7 bases, the J end by 3 bases, with 15 bases between. CDR3 sequence (DNA): TGTGCCAGCACCCCGGGGCGGACGAAAGAGACCCAGTACTTC. As protein: CASTPGRTKETQYF.

The J gene is TRBJ1-2, the V gene TRBV30, with TRBD1 matching 7 bases. Germline-derived CDR1 and CDR2 are GTSNPN and SVGIG (reference sequence). The CDR3 spans 12 residues. Trimming took 4 bases from V and 3 from J; bases not matched to a gene: 2. CDR3 sequence reads: CAWNQGDYGYTF. CDR3 bases: TGTGCCTGGAATCAGGGGGACTATGGCTACACCTTC. The variable domain in full, completed from reference TRBV30 and TRBJ1-2, reads SQTIHQWPATLVQPVGSPLSLECTVEGTSNPNLYWYRQAAGRGLQLLFYSVGIGQISSEVPQNLSASRPQDRQFILSSKKLLLSDSGFYLCAWNQGDYGYTFGSGTRLTVV.

The chain recombines TRBV3-1 with TRBJ1-1; no clear D. CDR1 and CDR2 (germline): LGHDT, YNNKEL (reference sequence). V was pared by 5 bases and J by 4 bases, with 26 bases between. The CDR3 loop spans 18 amino acids. CDR3 amino acids: CASSSRPWRVSSRTEAFF. In DNA form, the CDR3 reads TGTGCCAGCAGCTCAAGGCCGTGGAGGGTGTCGAGTCGCACTGAAGCTTTCTTT.

The V and J genes are TRBV3-1 and TRBJ2-1; D is perhaps TRBD1 (6 bases). The CDR3 has 14 residues. V lost 3 bases and J 9 bases, leaving 15 bases between the germline ends. Germline CDR1 LGHDT, CDR2 YNNKEL (reference sequence). The DNA of the CDR3 is TGTGCCAGCAGCCAGGGGGCCCATTTGGGTGAGCAGTTCTTC. Translation gives CASSQGAHLGEQFF.

This chain connects TRBV20-1 to TRBJ2-3; D perhaps matches TRBD2 (6 bases). The germline gives CDR1 DFQATT, CDR2 SNEGSKA (reference sequence). Trimming took 1 base from V and 1 from J, leaving 15 bases between them. The CDR3 runs to 16 residues. The chain's CDR3 is CSARVRGGRGTDTQYF. The CDR3 DNA sequence: TGCAGTGCTAGAGTTAGAGGAGGGCGGGGCACAGATACGCAGTATTTT.

V is TRBV14 and J is TRBJ2-5; perhaps TRBD1 as D (6 bases). The CDR3 has 15 residues. V lost 4 bases and J lost 1, with 13 bases in between. Germline V lookup: CDR1 SGHDN, CDR2 FVKESK. CDR3 coding DNA: TGTGCCAGCAGCCCTCTGGGGACACTCCAAGAGACCCAGTACTTC. It is translated as CASSPLGTLQETQYF.

Points on this clonotype: An end of the junction differs from the germline gene, which may be a read error. The chain uses TRBV18 and TRBJ2-3; 7 bases are a match to TRBD1. Germline CDR1 KGHSH, CDR2 LQKENI. CDR3 length equals 15 residues. The CDR3 protein is CASSPGLQGTDTQYF. The CDR3 DNA follows: TGTGCCAGCTCACCAGGGCTTCAGGGGACAGATACGCAATATTTT.

V is TRBV29-1 and J is TRBJ1-1; 7 nucleotides match TRBD1. Unmatched junction bases numbered 7, after V lost 4 bases and J lost 5 bases. Germline CDR1 and CDR2: SQVTM and ANQGSEA. The CDR3 runs to 13 residues. CDR3 sequence: CSVGRQGGTEAFF. CDR3 bases: TGCAGCGTTGGTAGGCAGGGGGGAACTGAAGCTTTCTTT.

The V and J genes are TRBV5-6 and TRBJ2-1, with 10 positions matching TRBD1. The CDR3 has 14 amino acids. Germline V gene data show CDR1 as SGHDT and CDR2 as YYEEEE. The V segment lost 4 bases and the J segment 10 bases; nucleotides outside the gene matches: 8. In DNA, the CDR3 is TGTGCCAGCAGCCGACAGGGGGCCCAGCGGGAGCAGTTCTTC. This codes for CASSRQGAQREQFF.

The rearrangement joins TRBV18 to TRBJ2-6; D call uncertain. This CDR3 comprises 16 residues. V lost 6 bases, J lost 0 bases, and 12 bases lay in between. Germline V CDR1 and CDR2: KGHSH, LQKENI. Written as DNA, the CDR3 is TGTGCCAGCTCGGCTGGGTCTATCTCTGGGGCCAACGTCCTGACTTTC. Its translation is CASSAGSISGANVLTF.

The CDR3 loop is CSALGARDSLYGYTF. CDR3 nucleotides: TGCAGTGCCCTAGGAGCCCGAGACAGCCTTTATGGCTACACCTTC. The V call is TRBV20-1, the J call TRBJ1-2, with D perhaps TRBD1 (5 bases). V was shortened by 6 bases and J by 5 bases, with 22 bases between the two germline ends. Germline loops: CDR1 DFQATT, CDR2 SNEGSKA (reference sequence). CDR3 size: 15 residues.

The CDR3 DNA reads as TGTGCCTGGACCACCCCCACGGGCGCGGCGGGGTACGATACGCAGTATTTT. Translating gives CAWTTPTGAAGYDTQYF. The chain joins TRBV30 to TRBJ2-3; maybe TRBD2 (6 bases). Trimming took off 4 bases at V and 6 bases at J, with 26 bases between the two ends. The CDR3 runs to 17 residues. Looked up from germline, CDR1 is GTSNPN and CDR2 is SVGIG (reference sequence).

This clonotype was counted between two and nine times. J is TRBJ2-3 and V is TRBV28, with TRBD1 identical over 8 bases. The trim removed 6 bases at V and 6 bases at J, leaving 5 bases unmatched. This CDR3 has 13 amino acids. CDR1 MDHEN and CDR2 SYDVKM come from the germline V gene. In nucleotides, the CDR3 is TGTGCCAGCAGGGCAGGGGGCGCGGATACGCAGTATTTT. Residues: CASRAGGADTQYF.

The chain has TRBV30 and TRBJ1-2; the D is unclear. The CDR3 spans 13 residues. Germline CDR1 is GTSNPN and CDR2 is SVGIG (reference sequence). Trimming left V 7 bases short and J 8 bases short, with 20 bases between. CDR3 nucleotides: TGTGCCTTTACTTCCTCCGACAAGCCCGGCTACACCTTC. It translates to CAFTSSDKPGYTF.

V gene TRBV29-1 combines with J gene TRBJ1-1, with 7 bases fitting TRBD1. CDR3 length: 10 amino acids. The junction had 4 bases not matched to a gene; V was cut back by 7 bases and J by 8 bases. CDR1 is SQVTM, CDR2 ANQGSEA, per germline. In DNA, the CDR3 is TGCAGCGGAGACAGGGAGGAAGCTTTCTTT. Protein sequence: CSGDREEAFF.